The clone carrying this T cell receptor (beta chain) has a handful of counts. Its specificity is not known. The data were obtained in a study of tumor and adjacent non-tumor tissue in lung cancer. About the study: Each sample yielded around 4 million productive TCRbeta reads on average.

Study-wide points: Normal lung showed higher cumulative top 100 clone frequency than tumor.

The library came from three nested PCR rounds adapted from ARM-PCR protocols. TCRdb used MiXCR to reprocess the multiplex PCR reads, holding one entry per CDR3 protein. The repertoire holds about 140,000 distinct CDR3 sequences, with approximately 70% as singletons. CDR3 length equals 15 residues. The germline gives CDR1 DFQATT, CDR2 SNEGSKA (reference sequence). V was shortened by 4 bases and J by 0 bases, with 14 bases between the two germline ends. RNA was extracted from bulk tissue without any cell sorting. The receptor's source is a man between 60 and 75 years old with small cell lung cancer. The J gene is TRBJ2-3, the V gene TRBV20-1; D perhaps matches TRBD2 (5 bases). The sample consisted of lung tumor tissue. The CDR3: CSANSRRESTDTQYF. The CDR3 DNA follows: TGCAGTGCTAATTCGCGTCGGGAAAGCACAGATACGCAGTATTTT.